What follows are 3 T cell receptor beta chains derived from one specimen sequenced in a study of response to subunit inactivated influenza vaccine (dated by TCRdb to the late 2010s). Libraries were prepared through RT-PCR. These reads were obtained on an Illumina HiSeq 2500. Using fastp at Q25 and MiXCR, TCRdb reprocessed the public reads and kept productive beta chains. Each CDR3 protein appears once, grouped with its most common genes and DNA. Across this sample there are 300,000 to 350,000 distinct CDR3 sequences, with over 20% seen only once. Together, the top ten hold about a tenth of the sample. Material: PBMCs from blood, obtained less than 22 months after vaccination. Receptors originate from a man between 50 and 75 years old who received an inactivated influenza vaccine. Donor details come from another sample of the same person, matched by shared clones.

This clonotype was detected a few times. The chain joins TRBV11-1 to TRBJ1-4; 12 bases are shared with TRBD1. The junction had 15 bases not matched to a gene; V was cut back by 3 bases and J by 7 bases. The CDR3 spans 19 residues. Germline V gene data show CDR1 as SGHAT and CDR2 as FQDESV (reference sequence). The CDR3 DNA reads TGTGCCAGCAGCTTCGTCAGCTCCGGGACAGGGGGCTATAGTGAAAAACTGTTTTTT. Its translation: CASSFVSSGTGGYSEKLFF.

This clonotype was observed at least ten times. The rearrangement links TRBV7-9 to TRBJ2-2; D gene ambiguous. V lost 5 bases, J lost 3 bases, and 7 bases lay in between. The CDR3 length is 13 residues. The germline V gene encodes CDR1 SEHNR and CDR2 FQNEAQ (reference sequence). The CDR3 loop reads CASSETDTGELFF. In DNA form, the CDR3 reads TGTGCCAGCAGCGAAACAGACACCGGGGAGCTGTTTTTT.

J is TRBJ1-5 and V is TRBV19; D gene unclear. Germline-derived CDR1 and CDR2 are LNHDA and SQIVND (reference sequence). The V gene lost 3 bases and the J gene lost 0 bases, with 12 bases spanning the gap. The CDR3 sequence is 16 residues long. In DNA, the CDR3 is TGTGCCAGTAGTATTCACGGCAGCAATAGCAATCAGCCCCAGCATTTT. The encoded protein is CASSIHGSNSNQPQHF.